Listed below are T cell receptor beta chains from one sample, sequenced in a study of CD8+ T cells in alopecia areata. Clones were sequenced by immunoSEQ multiplex PCR, and TCRdb holds only the in-frame ones, with some missing. Of tens of thousands of clones detected, about two thirds appear once; the ten largest clones hold around 16%. The material was CD8+ T cells sorted from blood, obtained at roughly week 45, from a patient treated with tofacitinib. These receptors all stem from a human donor with alopecia areata. Each CDR3 is given with its conserved first and last residue. The order of the fields is D gene, J gene, clone size, V gene, CDR3 length, CDR3 protein, CDR3 DNA. D genes are given only for firm matches. Clone size is given for some rows only: seen once, a few or many times, or a class if the clone is expanded.

>TRBD1|TRBJ2-4|-|TRBV30|14
CAWLGTGGGNIQYF
TGTGCCTGGTTGGGGACAGGGGGTGGGAACATTCAGTACTTC
>-|TRBJ2-3|-|TRBV7-9|15
CASSLQPRGTDTQYF
TGTGCCAGCAGCTTACAGCCTCGGGGCACAGATACGCAGTATTTT
>-|TRBJ1-4|-|TRBV6-6|16
CASSPHGGGATEKLFF
TGTGCCAGCAGTCCCCATGGGGGGGGCGCGACTGAAAAACTGTTTTTT
>-|TRBJ1-1|-|TRBV29-1|14
CSVSPGGEITEAFF
TGCAGCGTTAGTCCAGGCGGGGAGATCACTGAAGCTTTCTTT
>TRBD2|TRBJ2-2|-|TRBV7-2|16
CASSLLAGGPAGELFF
TGTGCCAGCAGCTTATTAGCGGGGGGGCCCGCCGGGGAGCTGTTTTTT
>-|TRBJ1-1|once|TRBV29-1|14
CSVPLGQANTEAFF
TGCAGCGTGCCCCTCGGGCAAGCGAACACTGAAGCTTTCTTT
>-|TRBJ2-2|-|TRBV5-6|12
CASSFITGELFF
TGTGCCAGCAGCTTTATTACCGGGGAGCTGTTTTTT
>TRBD1|TRBJ2-7|-|TRBV6-5|14
CASSFGTGSYEQYF
TGTGCCAGCAGCTTCGGGACAGGGAGCTACGAGCAGTACTTC
>-|TRBJ1-1|-|TRBV14|12
CASSQEGGEAFF
TGTGCCAGCAGCCAAGAGGGGGGTGAAGCTTTCTTT
>-|TRBJ2-7|-|TRBV11-2|12
CASRGPSYEQYF
TGTGCCAGCCGGGGTCCCTCCTACGAGCAGTACTTC
>-|TRBJ2-6|few|TRBV6-6|16
CASSYSEGSGANVLTF
TGTGCCAGCAGTTACTCGGAAGGCTCCGGGGCCAACGTCCTGACTTTC
>-|TRBJ2-1|-|TRBV4-3|14
CASSQEGEDYEQFF
TGCGCCAGCAGCCAAGAAGGGGAAGATTATGAGCAGTTCTTC
>-|TRBJ2-5|-|TRBV6-5|14
CASSYVGSQETQYF
TGTGCCAGCAGTTACGTGGGCAGTCAAGAGACCCAGTACTTC
>-|TRBJ1-2|-|TRBV19|11
CASSPNVGYTF
TGTGCCAGTAGTCCTAACGTCGGCTACACCTTC
>-|TRBJ2-1|-|TRBV5-1|13
CASNGPVRDEQFF
TGCGCCAGCAACGGACCCGTCCGAGATGAGCAGTTCTTC
>-|TRBJ2-3|-|TRBV4-3|15
CASSQDREPTDTQYF
TGCGCCAGCAGCCAAGATAGGGAGCCAACAGATACGCAGTATTTT
>-|TRBJ1-2|once|TRBV6-1|14
CASSERAGDYGYTF
TGTGCCAGCAGTGAACGGGCAGGGGACTATGGCTACACCTTC
>-|TRBJ1-2|-|TRBV2|11
CASSAGGGYTF
TGTGCCAGCAGTGCGGGTGGTGGCTACACCTTC
>-|TRBJ2-7|-|TRBV30|15
CAWETGTTRMGEQYF
TGTGCCTGGGAAACCGGGACAACGAGGATGGGCGAGCAGTACTTC
>-|TRBJ1-4|few|TRBV7-6|14
CASSKSFGVEKLFF
TGTGCCAGCAGCAAAAGCTTTGGGGTTGAAAAACTGTTTTTT
>-|TRBJ1-6|-|TRBV19|14
CASKGKGIGSPLHF
TGTGCCAGTAAAGGTAAGGGGATAGGATCACCCCTCCACTTT
>TRBD2|TRBJ2-1|few|TRBV13|17
CASSLKPLGTSRNEQFF
TGTGCCAGCAGCCTAAAACCATTGGGGACTAGCCGCAATGAGCAGTTCTTC
>TRBD1|TRBJ1-6|-|TRBV4-3|14
CASSIETGSSPLHF
TGCGCCAGCAGTATAGAGACAGGGAGTTCACCCCTCCACTTT
>-|TRBJ1-1|-|TRBV10-3|15
CAIRESTGVNTEAFF
TGTGCCATCAGGGAATCGACAGGCGTGAACACTGAAGCTTTCTTT
>-|TRBJ2-4|-|TRBV19|13
CASMSAPTETQYF
TGTGCCAGTATGTCCGCTCCGACAGAAACACAGTACTTC
>TRBD1|TRBJ1-1|once|TRBV7-2|17
CASSAEKSTGFNTEAFF
TGTGCCAGCAGCGCCGAAAAATCGACAGGGTTCAACACTGAAGCTTTCTTT
>-|TRBJ2-5|-|TRBV7-6|15
CASSLYSGSGETQYF
TGTGCCAGCAGCTTATATTCTGGCTCAGGGGAGACCCAGTACTTC
>-|TRBJ1-2|-|TRBV6-5|14
CASSSPDTSYGYTF
TGTGCCAGCAGTTCCCCGGACACGTCCTATGGCTACACCTTC
>-|TRBJ2-3|few|TRBV29-1|18
CSVEWSEGGLTLRDTQYF
TGCAGCGTTGAATGGAGTGAGGGGGGACTTACCTTAAGAGATACGCAGTATTTT
>-|TRBJ2-1|-|TRBV29-1|13
CSVDGGPYNEQFF
TGCAGCGTTGATGGGGGGCCTTACAATGAGCAGTTCTTC
>-|TRBJ2-7|-|TRBV4-3|18
CASSQDLVDSEGFYEQYF
TGCGCCAGCAGCCAAGATCTGGTGGACAGCGAGGGGTTTTACGAGCAGTACTTC
>-|TRBJ1-1|few|TRBV14|15
CASSQEGAGNTEAFF
TGTGCCAGCAGCCAAGAGGGAGCTGGGAACACTGAAGCTTTCTTT
>TRBD2|TRBJ2-3|-|TRBV13|16
CASSLMAGGSTDTQYF
TGTGCCAGCAGCTTAATGGCGGGGGGGAGCACAGATACGCAGTATTTT
>-|TRBJ1-1|-|TRBV7-4|14
CASSSGGGYTEAFF
TGTGCCAGCAGCTCCGGGGGCGGGTACACTGAAGCTTTCTTT
>-|TRBJ2-1|few|TRBV29-1|12
CSAYGEDNEQFF
TGCAGCGCCTACGGGGAGGACAATGAGCAGTTCTTC
>-|TRBJ2-2|once|TRBV10-3|18
CAISDPDRIKGNTGELFF
TGTGCCATCAGTGATCCCGACAGGATCAAGGGCAACACCGGGGAGCTGTTTTTT
>-|TRBJ2-2|once|TRBV30|15
CAWIDGLANTGELFF
TGTGCCTGGATCGATGGTCTTGCGAACACCGGGGAGCTGTTTTTT
>-|TRBJ2-4|-|TRBV28|14
CASRSTLAKNIQYF
TGTGCCAGCAGGTCTACTCTAGCCAAAAACATTCAGTACTTC